Each of the 31 T cell receptor beta chains below was sequenced from the same sample in a study of T-cell reconstitution after alpha-beta-depleted transplantation in children (dated by TCRdb to 2016 to 2018). To prepare the library, PCR was applied. The sequencer was an Illumina HiSeq 2500. To normalize quantification of the TCRbeta repertoire, the TCR libraries were built with molecular barcoding that relied on unique molecular identifiers. TCRdb trimmed the raw reads at Q25, called clones with MiXCR and kept productive beta chains. Rows are unified per CDR3 protein, each entry keeping the most common DNA and genes. For this sample the table gives 200,000 to 250,000 distinct CDR3 sequences, of which 12% were detected only once. The ten largest clones capture 2% to 3% of the sample. Here the sequenced sample was PBMCs from the stem cell graft donor, taken from the stem cell graft. The receptor source for this set is a human donor who donated a stem cell graft to a child with acute lymphoblastic leukemia.

This clonotype was recorded a few times. The gene calls are TRBV12-3 or TRBV12-4 and TRBJ1-1; TRBD1 aligns across 8 bases. V was pared by 6 bases and J by 1 base, with 4 bases of the junction left unmatched. CDR3 size: 14 residues. The chain's CDR3 is CASSRQGPNTEAFF. For the CDR3, the DNA is TGTGCCAGCAGCCGACAGGGGCCGAACACTGAAGCTTTCTTT.

V gene TRBV27 combines with J gene TRBJ2-2; 14 nucleotides match TRBD2. V shed 7 bases, J shed 7 bases, and the junction held 14 bases outside the gene matches. From germline, CDR1 is MNHEY and CDR2 SMNVEV (reference sequence). The CDR3 sequence is 18 residues long. CDR3 nucleotides: TGTGCCAGCACTCCCCGACTAGCGGGAGGGGAACTGGACGGGGAGCTGTTTTTT. Amino acid sequence: CASTPRLAGGELDGELFF.

V and J are TRBV30 and TRBJ1-5; 8 bases are a match to TRBD1. CDR1 is GTSNPN, CDR2 SVGIG, per germline (reference sequence). The CDR3 consists of 14 residues. The trim removed 0 bases at V and 6 bases at J, leaving 4 bases unmatched. This CDR3 reads CAWSVGRGLQPQHF. CDR3 DNA sequence: TGTGCCTGGAGTGTAGGCAGGGGGCTTCAGCCCCAGCATTTT.

This clonotype was observed many times. The chain combines TRBV29-1 with TRBJ2-6; a weak D match, TRBD1 (6 bases). V lost 2 bases, J lost 4 bases, and 12 bases lay in between. Per the germline V gene, CDR1 is SQVTM and CDR2 is ANQGSEA. This CDR3 has 15 residues. CDR3 in amino acids: CSVEFWGPGANVLTF. Written as DNA, the CDR3 is TGCAGCGTTGAATTCTGGGGGCCAGGGGCCAACGTCCTGACTTTC. The whole variable domain, remainder taken from reference TRBV29-1 and TRBJ2-6, is SAVISQKPSRDICQRGTSLTIQCQVDSQVTMMFWYRQQPGQSLTLIATANQGSEATYESGFVIDKFPISRPNLTFSTLTVSNMSPEDSSIYLCSVEFWGPGANVLTFGAGSRLTVL.

Turning to this clonotype: Because the CDR3 is missing its conserved closing phenylalanine or tryptophan, this is likely a read error. The V call is TRBV7-2, the J call TRBJ2-1; possibly TRBD1 for D (6 bases). Germline CDR1 SGHTA, CDR2 FQGNSA. This CDR3 has 14 amino acids. Trimming pared 9 bases from V and 4 bases from J, leaving 16 bases between. CDR3 sequence (DNA): TGTGCCAGTCGATCAGGGGTCCCATACAATGAGCAGTTCTTG. Translating it yields CASRSGVPYNEQFL.

This clonotype was found many times. The rearrangement links TRBV20-1 to TRBJ2-7, with 9 bases matching TRBD1. Germline V gene lookup returns CDR1 DFQATT and CDR2 SNEGSKA (reference sequence). CDR3 size: 14 residues. Trimming cost V 3 bases and J 3 bases; bases outside gene matches: 6. The chain's CDR3 is CSASRDRANYEQYF. In DNA form, the CDR3 reads TGCAGTGCTAGCCGGGACAGGGCAAACTACGAGCAGTACTTC.

This clonotype was counted ten times or more. The chain combines TRBV19 with TRBJ2-5; D remains ambiguous. Germline V gene lookup returns CDR1 LNHDA and CDR2 SQIVND (reference sequence). The CDR3 is 12 amino acids. Deletions cut 7 bases from V and 1 base from J, with 7 bases between. Here the CDR3 reads CASKGFQETQYF. CDR3 bases: TGTGCCAGTAAGGGATTCCAAGAGACCCAGTACTTC.

This clonotype showed up many times. The rearrangement joins TRBV10-3 to TRBJ2-3, with D maybe TRBD1 (8 bases). This CDR3 is 18 amino acids long. Germline V gene sequence: CDR1 ENHRY, CDR2 SYGVKD. V gave up 3 bases and J gave up 1 base, with 20 bases separating them. The CDR3 reads CAISDPYRTGRGTDTQYF. As DNA, the CDR3 is TGTGCCATCAGTGACCCATACCGGACAGGGAGGGGCACAGATACGCAGTATTTT.

The sample holds a few counts of this clonotype. This chain uses TRBV5-1 with TRBJ1-1; a weak D match, TRBD1 (6 bases). CDR3 length equals 16 residues. The germline V gene encodes CDR1 SGHRS and CDR2 YFSETQ. The V and J ends lost 5 bases and 0 bases respectively, with 17 bases between them. The CDR3 DNA sequence: TGCGCCAGCAGATCAGCTTCCGGGGGCATGAACACTGAAGCTTTCTTT. Translation gives CASRSASGGMNTEAFF.

The table lists this clonotype with many counts. V gene TRBV3-1 combines with J gene TRBJ2-7; D is uncertain. Germline lookup yields CDR1 LGHDT and CDR2 YNNKEL (reference sequence). Trimming left V 0 bases short and J 3 bases short, with 6 bases between. The CDR3 contains 13 residues. CDR3 bases: TGTGCCAGCAGCCAAGATCCCAGCTACGAGCAGTACTTC. Encoded protein: CASSQDPSYEQYF.

This clonotype was observed a handful of times. The J gene is TRBJ2-3, the V gene TRBV7-3; TRBD2 might be the D (5 bases). Trimming stripped 3 bases from V and 4 bases from J, with 14 bases between. The CDR3 is made up of 15 amino acids. Germline V CDR1 and CDR2: SGHTA, FQGTGA. The CDR3 loop is CASSLSGSTADTQYF. CDR3 DNA sequence: TGTGCCAGCAGCTTGTCGGGAAGTACGGCAGATACGCAGTATTTT.

This clonotype was counted many times. The chain employs TRBV4-2 and TRBJ2-1; 7 bases align to TRBD2. Germline CDR1 reads LGHNA; CDR2 reads YNFKEQ. With 4 bases clipped from V and 2 bases from J, the junction kept 5 bases outside the gene matches. The CDR3 consists of 15 residues. The CDR3 nucleotides are TGTGCCAGCAGCCGAGAGCGGGGTGCCTACAATGAGCAGTTCTTC. This translates into CASSRERGAYNEQFF.

The chain is built from TRBV12-3 or TRBV12-4 and TRBJ1-1, with D possibly matching TRBD1 (6 bases). Trimming shortened V by 2 bases and J by 1 base, and 23 bases separated the two germline ends. The CDR3 has 19 residues. CDR3 protein: CASSLTRTGRWSENTEAFF. CDR3 bases: TGTGCCAGCAGTTTAACCCGAACAGGGAGGTGGAGTGAGAACACTGAAGCTTTCTTT.

This chain joins TRBV20-1 and TRBJ2-1; tentative D call: TRBD2 (6 bases). There are 15 residues in the CDR3. Trimming stripped 0 bases from V and 2 bases from J, with 11 bases between. From germline, CDR1 is DFQATT and CDR2 SNEGSKA (reference sequence). This CDR3 reads CSARDGWGAYNEQFF. The CDR3, as DNA: TGCAGTGCTAGAGATGGGTGGGGGGCCTACAATGAGCAGTTCTTC.

The sample holds many counts of this clonotype. The rearrangement uses TRBV11-2 and TRBJ2-5, with 8 bases lining up with TRBD2. With 4 bases clipped from V and 4 bases from J, the junction kept 17 bases outside the gene matches. Germline V gives CDR1 SGHAT, CDR2 FQNNGV. The CDR3 totals 18 residues. The CDR3 DNA reads as TGTGCCAGCAGCTCGGTATTGGCGGGAGGCGGGAGTGGAGAGACCCAGTACTTC. Translating gives CASSSVLAGGGSGETQYF. The full variable domain, completed using reference TRBV11-2 and TRBJ2-5, is EAGVAQSPRYKIIEKRQSVAFWCNPISGHATLYWYQQILGQGPKLLIQFQNNGVVDDSQLPKDRFSAERLKGVDSTLKIQPAKLEDSAVYLCASSSVLAGGGSGETQYFGPGTRLLVL.

The chain couples TRBV4-3 to TRBJ1-1, with D perhaps TRBD1 (5 bases). Looked up from germline, CDR1 is LGHNA and CDR2 is YSLEER. Trimming pared 0 bases from V and 3 bases from J, leaving 11 bases between. CDR3 length equals 15 residues. The CDR3 region is CASSQEFQGHTEAFF. In DNA, the CDR3 is TGCGCCAGCAGCCAAGAATTCCAGGGCCACACTGAAGCTTTCTTT.

This clonotype came up many times. V and J are TRBV12-3 or TRBV12-4 and TRBJ2-4, with 11 positions matching TRBD2. The CDR3 sequence is 14 residues long. J lost 3 bases, V lost 5 bases, and 0 bases had no gene match. CDR3 amino acids: CASSGLAGKNIQYF. CDR3 sequence (DNA): TGTGCCAGCAGTGGACTAGCGGGCAAAAACATTCAGTACTTC.

This clonotype was detected many times. The gene calls are TRBV29-1 and TRBJ1-1, with TRBD1 matching 8 bases. The CDR3 is 15 amino acids. V shed 7 bases, J shed 0 bases, and the junction held 10 bases outside the gene matches. Germline V gene data show CDR1 as SQVTM and CDR2 as ANQGSEA. In nucleotides, the CDR3 is TGCAGCGCAGGGGGCCTTCTAAGTCTGAACACTGAAGCTTTCTTT. Translating gives CSAGGLLSLNTEAFF.

This clonotype was detected many times. The chain recombines TRBV20-1 with TRBJ2-7, with D possibly TRBD2 on 5 matching bases. Trimming removed 4 bases from V and 3 bases from J, with 22 bases in between. CDR1 is DFQATT and CDR2 is SNEGSKA in the germline V gene (reference sequence). The CDR3 has 16 amino acids. The CDR3 sequence: CSAISDVEGWDYEQYF. As DNA, the CDR3 is TGCAGTGCTATAAGTGATGTTGAGGGATGGGACTACGAGCAGTACTTC.

This clonotype was recorded once. This chain connects TRBV19 to TRBJ1-1; D ambiguous. The ends were cut back, 3 bases at V and 10 bases at J, with 12 bases in the middle. The CDR3 consists of 12 residues. Germline CDR1 LNHDA, CDR2 SQIVND (reference sequence). This CDR3 is CASSIFGFGAFF. The CDR3, as DNA: TGTGCCAGTAGTATCTTCGGATTTGGAGCTTTCTTT.

Of note for this clonotype: A read error may explain this, as a much larger clone is one base away. The J gene is TRBJ2-1, the V gene TRBV19, with a tentative D call TRBD2 (6 bases). Germline V gene data show CDR1 as LNHDA and CDR2 as SQIVND (reference sequence). This CDR3 is 13 amino acids long. Trimming removed 4 bases at V and 8 bases at J, with 12 bases between. The CDR3 nucleotides read TGTGCCAGTAGTACCGGGACTCTCGATGAGCAGTTCTTC. Translated: CASSTGTLDEQFF.

The CDR3 nucleotides read TGTGCCAGCAGCCTTCCGGGACAGGAAGCTTTCTTT. Its protein product is CASSLPGQEAFF. The chain couples TRBV7-9 to TRBJ1-1; 7 nucleotides line up with TRBD1. The germline V gene encodes CDR1 SEHNR and CDR2 FQNEAQ (reference sequence). Trimming removed 5 bases from V and 8 bases from J; junction bases left unmatched: 5. The CDR3 covers 12 residues.

On this clonotype: A read error may explain this, as a much larger clone is one base away. This chain connects TRBV5-6 to TRBJ2-7; D is unclear. CDR3 length equals 12 residues. The germline V gene has CDR1 SGHDT and CDR2 YYEEEE. The CDR3 loop is CASSLTQNDQYF. CDR3 bases: TGTGCCAGCAGCTTGACACAGAACGACCAGTACTTC.

This clonotype was recorded at least ten times. Here the CDR3 reads CASSLISGVLLNTEAFF. As DNA, the CDR3 is TGTGCCAGCAGTTTAATTTCCGGGGTACTATTGAACACTGAAGCTTTCTTT. The J gene is TRBJ1-1, the V gene TRBV28, with no clear D. The germline V and J ends were trimmed by 2 bases and 0 bases, with 16 bases remaining between them. Per germline, CDR1 MDHEN and CDR2 SYDVKM. This CDR3 has 17 residues.

Concerning this clonotype: With a much larger clone just one base away, this may be a read error. Likely a read error: the CDR3 ends without its conserved phenylalanine or tryptophan. The chain couples TRBV5-1 to TRBJ2-1; no reliable D call. Trimming removed 0 bases from V and 0 bases from J, with 7 bases in between. From germline, CDR1 is SGHRS and CDR2 YFSETQ. This CDR3 contains 15 residues. Here the CDR3 reads CASSLESSSYNEQFL. Here the CDR3 DNA reads TGCGCCAGCAGCTTGGAATCGAGCTCCTACAATGAGCAGTTCTTG.

A note on this clonotype: This may arise from a read error, as a much more abundant clone is one base away. The rearrangement links TRBV27 to TRBJ2-2, with D possibly TRBD2 on 5 matching bases. This CDR3 has 12 amino acids. Germline CDR1 reads MNHEY; CDR2 reads SMNVEV (reference sequence). The CDR3 nucleotides are TGTGCCAGCTCCGAACGGGCCGGGGATCTGTTTTTT. Protein sequence: CASSERAGDLFF.

This clonotype occurred many times. The V call is TRBV7-2, the J call TRBJ2-3, with a weak D call TRBD2 (6 bases). The ends were cut back, 1 base at V and 0 bases at J, with 11 bases in the middle. The CDR3 sequence is 16 residues long. Germline V gene data show CDR1 as SGHTA and CDR2 as FQGNSA. CDR3 sequence reads: CASSLGASVSTDTQYF. The CDR3 DNA sequence: TGTGCCAGCAGCTTAGGAGCTAGCGTTAGCACAGATACGCAGTATTTT.

As for this clonotype: A clone one base away is much larger, so this may be a read error. This sequence joins TRBV28 and TRBJ1-6; no definite D call. Trimming cost V 8 bases and J 7 bases, with 9 bases left between them. Germline CDR1 MDHEN, CDR2 SYDVKM. There are 12 residues in the CDR3. The CDR3 sequence is CASGIANSPLHF. The DNA of the CDR3 is TGTGCCAGCGGTATCGCGAATTCACCCCTCCACTTT. Together with reference TRBV28 and TRBJ1-6, the CDR3 gives the full variable domain: DVKVTQSSRYLVKRTGEKVFLECVQDMDHENMFWYRQDPGLGLRLIYFSYDVKMKEKGDIPEGYSVSREKKERFSLILESASTNQTSMYLCASGIANSPLHFGNGTRLTVT.

This clonotype was observed at least ten times. V usage is TRBV7-8 and J usage is TRBJ2-2, with 7 bases matching TRBD1. Germline V gene lookup returns CDR1 SGHVS and CDR2 FQNEAQ. The V gene end was trimmed by 5 bases and the J gene end by 4 bases; junction bases not matched to a gene: 7. The CDR3 has 15 residues. CDR3 sequence reads: CASSARQGPTGELFF. CDR3 DNA: TGTGCCAGCAGCGCCCGACAGGGACCCACCGGGGAGCTGTTTTTT.

At least ten counts were recorded for this clonotype. The chain uses TRBV6-1 and TRBJ2-1; D is uncertain. Trimming removed 1 base at V and 5 bases at J, with 9 bases between. Germline V lookup: CDR1 MNHNS, CDR2 SASEGT. The CDR3 sequence is 14 residues long. Here the CDR3 reads CASSEGPANNEQFF. The CDR3 nucleotides are TGTGCCAGCAGTGAAGGTCCCGCTAACAATGAGCAGTTCTTC.

The table lists this clonotype with many counts. This chain joins TRBV20-1 and TRBJ2-7, with TRBD2 identical over 9 bases. V was clipped by 5 bases and J by 3 bases; unmatched bases: 5. This CDR3 is built from 13 residues. Germline lookup yields CDR1 DFQATT and CDR2 SNEGSKA (reference sequence). The CDR3 DNA reads as TGCAGTGCTTATAGCGGGAGAAGCTACGAGCAGTACTTC. Its protein product is CSAYSGRSYEQYF.